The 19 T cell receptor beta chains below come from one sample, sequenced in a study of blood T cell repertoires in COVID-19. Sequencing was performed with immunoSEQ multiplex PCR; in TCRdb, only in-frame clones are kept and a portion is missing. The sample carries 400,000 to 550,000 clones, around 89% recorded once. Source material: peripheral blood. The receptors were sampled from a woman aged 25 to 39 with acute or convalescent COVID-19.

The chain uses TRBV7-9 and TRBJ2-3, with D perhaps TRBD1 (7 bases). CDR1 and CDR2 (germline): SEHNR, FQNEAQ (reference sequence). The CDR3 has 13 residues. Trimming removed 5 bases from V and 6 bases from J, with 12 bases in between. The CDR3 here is CASSTGGGDTQYF. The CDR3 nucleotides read TGTGCCAGCAGCACCGGAGGGGGCGATACGCAGTATTTT.

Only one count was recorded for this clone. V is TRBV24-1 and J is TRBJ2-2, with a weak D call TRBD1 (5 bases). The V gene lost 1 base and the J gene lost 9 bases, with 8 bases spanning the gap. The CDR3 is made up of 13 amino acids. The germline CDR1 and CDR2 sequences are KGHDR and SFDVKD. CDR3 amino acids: CATSDLTGRELFF. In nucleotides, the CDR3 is TGTGCCACCAGTGATTTAACAGGACGGGAGCTGTTTTTT.

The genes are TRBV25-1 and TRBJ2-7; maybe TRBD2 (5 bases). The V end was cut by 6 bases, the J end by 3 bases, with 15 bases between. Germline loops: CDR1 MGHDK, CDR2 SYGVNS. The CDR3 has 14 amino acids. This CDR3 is CASSGVKRHYEQYF. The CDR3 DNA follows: TGTGCCAGCAGCGGGGTCAAGAGACACTACGAGCAGTACTTC.

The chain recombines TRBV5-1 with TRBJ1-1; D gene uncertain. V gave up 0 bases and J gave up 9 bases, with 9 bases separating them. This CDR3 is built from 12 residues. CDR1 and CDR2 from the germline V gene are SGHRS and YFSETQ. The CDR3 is CASSLGADKAFF. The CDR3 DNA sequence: TGCGCCAGCAGCTTGGGTGCAGACAAAGCTTTCTTT.

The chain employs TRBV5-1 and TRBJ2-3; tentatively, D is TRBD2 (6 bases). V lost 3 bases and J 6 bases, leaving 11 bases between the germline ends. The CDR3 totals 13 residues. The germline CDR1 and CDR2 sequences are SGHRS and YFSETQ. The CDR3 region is CASSSSSGDTQYF. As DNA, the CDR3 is TGCGCCAGCAGCTCTTCGAGCGGGGATACGCAGTATTTT.

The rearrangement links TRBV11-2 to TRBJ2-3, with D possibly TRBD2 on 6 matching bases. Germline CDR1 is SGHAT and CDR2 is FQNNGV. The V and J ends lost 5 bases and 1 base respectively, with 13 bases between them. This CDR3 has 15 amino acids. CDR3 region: CASSPKWGGTDTQYF. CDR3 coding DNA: TGTGCCAGCAGCCCAAAGTGGGGGGGCACAGATACGCAGTATTTT.

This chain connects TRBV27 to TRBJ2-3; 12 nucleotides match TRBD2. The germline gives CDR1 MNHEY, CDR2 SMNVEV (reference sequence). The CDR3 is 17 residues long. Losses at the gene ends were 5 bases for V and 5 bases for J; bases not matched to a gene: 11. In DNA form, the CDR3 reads TGTGCCAGCAGTCTCAGTCTAGCGGGGGGGCCCCAAGATACGCAGTATTTT. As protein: CASSLSLAGGPQDTQYF.

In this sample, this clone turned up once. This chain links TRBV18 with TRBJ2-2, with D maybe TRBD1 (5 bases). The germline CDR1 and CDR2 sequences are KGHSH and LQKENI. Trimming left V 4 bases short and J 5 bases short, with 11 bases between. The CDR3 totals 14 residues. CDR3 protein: CASSRSRDTGELFF. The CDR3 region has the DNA TGTGCCAGCTCACGCTCCAGGGATACCGGGGAGCTGTTTTTT.

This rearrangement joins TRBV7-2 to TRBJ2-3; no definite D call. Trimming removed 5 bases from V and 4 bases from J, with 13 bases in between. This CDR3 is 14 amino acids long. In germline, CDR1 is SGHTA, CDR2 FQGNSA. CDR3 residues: CASSEPRLADTQYF. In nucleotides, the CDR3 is TGTGCCAGCAGCGAACCCCGGCTAGCAGATACGCAGTATTTT.

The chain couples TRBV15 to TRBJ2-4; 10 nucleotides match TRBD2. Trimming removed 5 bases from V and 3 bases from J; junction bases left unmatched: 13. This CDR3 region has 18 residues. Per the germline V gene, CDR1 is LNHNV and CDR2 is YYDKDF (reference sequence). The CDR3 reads CATSRGLAGDLFKNIQYF. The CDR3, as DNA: TGTGCCACCAGCCGAGGCCTAGCGGGGGACCTTTTCAAAAACATTCAGTACTTC.

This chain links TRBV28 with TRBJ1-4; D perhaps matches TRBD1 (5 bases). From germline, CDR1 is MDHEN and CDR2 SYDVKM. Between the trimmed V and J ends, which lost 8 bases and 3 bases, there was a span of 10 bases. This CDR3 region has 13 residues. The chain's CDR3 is CASRRDPNEKLFF. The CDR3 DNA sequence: TGTGCCAGCCGGCGGGACCCTAATGAAAAACTGTTTTTT.

The CDR3 DNA is TGTGCCACCCAAGGAAAGCTAGCCGAAGCTTTCTTT. Its translation is CATQGKLAEAFF. V and J are TRBV27 and TRBJ1-1; no clear D. This CDR3 is 12 amino acids long. The germline gives CDR1 MNHEY, CDR2 SMNVEV (reference sequence). The V end lost 10 bases, the J end lost 8 bases, and 17 bases lay between the germline ends.

CDR3 sequence: CATRASGKETQYF. CDR3 in DNA: TGTGCCACCAGGGCGTCGGGGAAAGAGACCCAGTACTTC. The chain has TRBV15 and TRBJ2-5; maybe TRBD2 (5 bases). The V gene's germline CDR1 is LNHNV and CDR2 YYDKDF (reference sequence). V lost 6 bases and J 3 bases, leaving 11 bases between the germline ends. The CDR3 is 13 residues long.

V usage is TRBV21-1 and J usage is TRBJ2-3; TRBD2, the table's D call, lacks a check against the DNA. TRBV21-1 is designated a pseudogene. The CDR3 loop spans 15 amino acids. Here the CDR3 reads CASSKESGFTDTQYF. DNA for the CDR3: TGTGCCAGCAGCAAAGAGTCGGGATTCACAGATACGCAGTATTTT.

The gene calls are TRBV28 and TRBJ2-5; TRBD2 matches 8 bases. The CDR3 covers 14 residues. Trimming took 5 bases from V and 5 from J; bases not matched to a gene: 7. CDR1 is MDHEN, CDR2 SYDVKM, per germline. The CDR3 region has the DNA TGTGCCAGCAGTCACACTCCGGGAGGGGAGACCCAGTACTTC. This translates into CASSHTPGGETQYF.

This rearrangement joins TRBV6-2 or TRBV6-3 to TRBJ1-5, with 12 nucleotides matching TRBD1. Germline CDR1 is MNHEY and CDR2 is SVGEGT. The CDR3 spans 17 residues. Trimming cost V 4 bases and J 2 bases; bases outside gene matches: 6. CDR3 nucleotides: TGTGCCAGCAGTTCGGGACAGGGGGCGGGCGGCAATCAGCCCCAGCATTTT. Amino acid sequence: CASSSGQGAGGNQPQHF.

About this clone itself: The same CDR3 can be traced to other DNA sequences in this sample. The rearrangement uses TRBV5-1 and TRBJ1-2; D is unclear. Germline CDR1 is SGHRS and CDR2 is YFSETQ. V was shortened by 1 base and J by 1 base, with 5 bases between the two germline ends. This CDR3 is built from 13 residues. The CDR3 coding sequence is TGCGCCAGCAGCTTGCGGGGTAACTATGGCTACACCTTC. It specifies CASSLRGNYGYTF.

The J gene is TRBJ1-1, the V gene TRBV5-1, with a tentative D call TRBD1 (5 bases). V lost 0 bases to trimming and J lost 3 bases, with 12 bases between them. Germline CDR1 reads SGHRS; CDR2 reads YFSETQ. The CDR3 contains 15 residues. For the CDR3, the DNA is TGCGCCAGCAGCTTGGCCGGAGTAGGGGACACTGAAGCTTTCTTT. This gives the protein CASSLAGVGDTEAFF.

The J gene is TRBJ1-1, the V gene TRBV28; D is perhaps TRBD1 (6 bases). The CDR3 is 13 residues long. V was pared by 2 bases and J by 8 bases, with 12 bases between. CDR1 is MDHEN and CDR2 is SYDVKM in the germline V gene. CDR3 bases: TGTGCCAGCAGTTTAGGGACACCCTTGGAAGCTTTCTTT. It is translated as CASSLGTPLEAFF.